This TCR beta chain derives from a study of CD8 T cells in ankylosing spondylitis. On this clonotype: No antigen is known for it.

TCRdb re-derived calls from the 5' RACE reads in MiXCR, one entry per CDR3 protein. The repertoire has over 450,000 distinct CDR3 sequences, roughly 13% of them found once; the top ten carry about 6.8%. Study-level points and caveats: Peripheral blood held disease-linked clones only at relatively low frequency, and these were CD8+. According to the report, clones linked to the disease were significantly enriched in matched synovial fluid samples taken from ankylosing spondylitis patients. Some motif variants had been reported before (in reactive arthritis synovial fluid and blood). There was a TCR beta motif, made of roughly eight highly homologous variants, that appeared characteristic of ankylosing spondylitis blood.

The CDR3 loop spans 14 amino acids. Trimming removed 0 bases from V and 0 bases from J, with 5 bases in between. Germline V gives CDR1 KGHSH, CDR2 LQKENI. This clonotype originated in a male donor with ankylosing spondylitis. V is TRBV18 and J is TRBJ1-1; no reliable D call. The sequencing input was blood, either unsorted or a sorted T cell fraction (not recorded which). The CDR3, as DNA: TGTGCCAGCTCACCACCACGGTTGAACACTGAAGCTTTCTTT. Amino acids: CASSPPRLNTEAFF.